This T cell receptor beta chain was recorded in a study of cytomegalovirus exposure and HLA in healthy donors. Study information: An early data release held some 85 million unique TCRs from HLA-typed donors.

The ends lost 5 bases at V and 4 bases at J; junction bases unmatched: 8. Germline loops: CDR1 MDHEN, CDR2 SYDVKM. The CDR3 consists of 16 residues. Comment on this clone: Its antigen is currently unknown.

Findings and limits, study-wide: In a later analysis, TCR association rates varied by HLA locus: DRB1 most, HLA-C fewest. Presence/absence analysis assumed near-uniform sequencing depth across donors.

Primers for the PCR totalled 60 Vbeta and 13 Jbeta. Using immunoSEQ multiplex PCR, the repertoire was profiled, and TCRdb retains in-frame clones only, with some absent. The data hold 65,000 to 70,000 clones, with approximately 77% observed a single time. The TCR comes from a woman aged 25 to 39 in good health and CMV-seropositive. The chain has TRBV28 and TRBJ2-7; the match to TRBD2 covers 13 bases. The sample consisted of PBMCs. The CDR3 bases are TGTGCCAGCAGTCTTAGGACTAGCGGGAGAAAGTACGAGCAGTACTTC. Translated, it gives CASSLRTSGRKYEQYF.